The rows below give T cell receptor beta chains drawn from one sample of a study of blood T cells in healthy people across ages. TCRdb ran MiXCR on the 5' RACE reads and lists one entry per CDR3 protein. The sample carries over 750,000 distinct CDR3 sequences, 25% recorded once. Another study also made use of these data, one on T cells of mothers and their children.

The sequenced sample was blood. The receptors derive from a boy aged 5-17 years in good health. CDR3s include the opening cysteine and the closing phenylalanine or tryptophan. A D gene is named only where the DNA matches it firmly. Rows give clone size only sometimes, using once, few, many, or a class for an expanded clone.

D gene,clone size,V gene,J gene,CDR3 DNA,CDR3 protein
NA,NA,TRBV20-1,TRBJ2-4,TGCAGTGCTAGAGATTTGGCCAAAAACATTCAGTACTTC,CSARDLAKNIQYF
TRBD1,NA,TRBV5-1,TRBJ1-5,TGCGCCAGCAGCATGGGACAGGAGAATCAGCCCCAGCATTTT,CASSMGQENQPQHF
NA,NA,TRBV24-1,TRBJ2-5,TGTGCCACCAGAAGGGGGAAGGGAGCGAGGGGGCAAGAGACCCAGTACTTC,CATRRGKGARGQETQYF
NA,NA,TRBV29-1,TRBJ1-1,TGCAGCGCTACACAGGGATGGAACACTGAAGCTTTCTTT,CSATQGWNTEAFF
NA,NA,TRBV3-1,TRBJ1-4,TGTGCCAGCAGCGCGGGCACAGGACTCTACGAAAAACTGTTTTTT,CASSAGTGLYEKLFF
NA,NA,TRBV7-2,TRBJ2-7,TGTGCCAGCACCCTCGAAGTGACAGGCACCTACGAGCAGTACTTC,CASTLEVTGTYEQYF
TRBD1,few,TRBV20-1,TRBJ2-7,TGCAGTGCTAGAGATCTTTGGGGACAGGGGGTTGACGAGCAGTACTTC,CSARDLWGQGVDEQYF
NA,many,TRBV29-1,TRBJ2-5,TGCAGCGTTGTCAAAGAGACCCAGTACTTC,CSVVKETQYF
NA,NA,TRBV29-1,TRBJ1-2,TGCAGCGTAGCCGATAACTATGGCTACACCTTC,CSVADNYGYTF
TRBD2,NA,TRBV7-2,TRBJ2-1,TGTGCCAGCAGCATCACCGGGACTAGCGGGGGCGGTGAGCAGTTCTTC,CASSITGTSGGGEQFF
TRBD2,NA,TRBV6-2/TRBV6-3,TRBJ2-3,TGTGCCAGCAGTTACCTGAGCGGGGGGACAGATACGCAGTATTTT,CASSYLSGGTDTQYF
TRBD1,few,TRBV29-1,TRBJ2-7,TGCAGCGTTGAAGATCGAGGGACAGGGGGCTACGAGCAGTACTTC,CSVEDRGTGGYEQYF
NA,NA,TRBV6-2/TRBV6-3,TRBJ2-7,TGTGCCAGCAGTTTTGCCCTCACAGGTTTCTACGAGCAGTACTTC,CASSFALTGFYEQYF
NA,NA,TRBV9,TRBJ2-7,TGTGCCAGCAGCCCAGACGTGAGCGGATACGAGCAGTACTTC,CASSPDVSGYEQYF
NA,once,TRBV12-3/TRBV12-4,TRBJ2-5,TGTGCCAGCAGTCACAGAGAAGAGACCCAGTACTTC,CASSHREETQYF
NA,few,TRBV20-1,TRBJ1-3,TGCAGTGCTACCGATATCAGGGACTCTGGAAACACCATATATTTT,CSATDIRDSGNTIYF
NA,NA,TRBV9,TRBJ1-2,TGTGCCAGCAGCGCCACGAGTGAAGGGAGAGGGAACTATGGCTACACCTTC,CASSATSEGRGNYGYTF
NA,few,TRBV20-1,TRBJ2-5,TGCAGTGCTAGGGACCTTAGGGGGGAGCAGTACTTC,CSARDLRGEQYF
TRBD1,NA,TRBV29-1,TRBJ1-2,TGCAGCGTTGAACCCCTTGACAGGGGTGGCGACTATGGCTACACCTTC,CSVEPLDRGGDYGYTF
NA,NA,TRBV24-1,TRBJ2-2,TGTGCCACCAGGGACAGCAACACCGGGGAGCTGTTTTTT,CATRDSNTGELFF
TRBD1,NA,TRBV4-3,TRBJ2-2,TGCGCCAGCAGCCTGGACAGGTCAGCCACCGGTTCCGGGGAGCTGTTTTTT,CASSLDRSATGSGELFF
NA,few,TRBV11-2,TRBJ2-1,TGTGCCAGCAGCCCGGGTGGTAGCGGAGCCTACAATGAGCAGTTTTTC,CASSPGGSGAYNEQFF
TRBD1,few,TRBV6-5,TRBJ2-7,TGTGCCAGCAGTTACTCGAGGGCAGGGGGCTACGAGCAGTACTTC,CASSYSRAGGYEQYF
NA,NA,TRBV7-9,TRBJ1-5,TGTGCCAGCAGCCCCGGGAGCACCCGCAATCAGCCCCAGCATTTT,CASSPGSTRNQPQHF
NA,NA,TRBV2,TRBJ1-2,TGTGCCAGCAGGGGAGTCGAGAGGGGCTACACCTTC,CASRGVERGYTF
TRBD1,NA,TRBV12-3/TRBV12-4,TRBJ1-5,TGTGCCAGCCGCCTGGCCGGACAGGGAGGAAATCAGCCCCAGCATTTT,CASRLAGQGGNQPQHF
NA,NA,TRBV12-3/TRBV12-4,TRBJ1-4,TGTGCCAGCAGTTTCGTACGAGCAACTAATGAAAAACTGTTTTTT,CASSFVRATNEKLFF
NA,NA,TRBV18,TRBJ2-1,TGTGCCAGCTCATTTGAACAGGCCGATTACAATGAGCAGTTCTTC,CASSFEQADYNEQFF
TRBD2,NA,TRBV7-2,TRBJ2-2,TGTGCCAGCGTTCCGGGACTAGCGGGAGGTGGTTCCGGGGAGCTGTTTTTT,CASVPGLAGGGSGELFF
NA,NA,TRBV11-2,TRBJ2-4,TGTGCCAGCAGCGCCTTCCCCCCAGGGGGAGGGGGAAACATTCAGTACTTC,CASSAFPPGGGGNIQYF
NA,few,TRBV5-1,TRBJ2-3,TGCGCCAGCAGCTTGGCCGCACCACCCGATACGCAGTATTTT,CASSLAAPPDTQYF
NA,NA,TRBV7-9,TRBJ2-7,TGTGCCAGCAGCCCTCCCCAGGGGGAGCGGGGGTACAATGAGCAGTACTTC,CASSPPQGERGYNEQYF
NA,NA,TRBV20-1,TRBJ2-5,TGCAGTGCTAGGAGGGGGTCGGGGGGTCTGGGAGAGACCCAGTACTTC,CSARRGSGGLGETQYF
NA,few,TRBV12-3/TRBV12-4,TRBJ1-1,TGTGCCAGCAGTTTCGGCAGAGAAGCTTTCTTT,CASSFGREAFF
TRBD1,NA,TRBV10-3,TRBJ2-7,TGTGCCATCAGCCCGGGACAGCTCTACGAGCAGTACTTC,CAISPGQLYEQYF
TRBD1,few,TRBV2,TRBJ2-5,TGTGCCAGCAGTGCCGAACAGGGGTCAACGTACTTC,CASSAEQGSTYF
TRBD2,once,TRBV4-3,TRBJ2-3,TGCGCCAGCAGCCAAGATCTATTGGGGGAGGGAGATACGCAGTATTTT,CASSQDLLGEGDTQYF
TRBD2,few,TRBV9,TRBJ2-2,TGTGCCAGCAGCGTGCAGGGAAGGGAGGGCACCGGGGAGCTGTTTTTT,CASSVQGREGTGELFF
NA,few,TRBV9,TRBJ1-2,TGTGCCAGCAGCGTAGCGAGAAGTACGTACAGAGGGTTTGATGGCTACACCTTC,CASSVARSTYRGFDGYTF
TRBD1,NA,TRBV6-5,TRBJ1-1,TGTGCCAGCAGTACAGCGACAGGGTTGACTGAAGCTTTCTTT,CASSTATGLTEAFF
TRBD1,NA,TRBV28,TRBJ2-4,TGTGCCAGCAGCTCCCTACCCGGGACAGGGGGGTCGCTAGCCAAAAACATTCAGTACTTC,CASSSLPGTGGSLAKNIQYF
TRBD1,NA,TRBV28,TRBJ2-7,TGTGCCAGCACCGGGGACAGCTACGAGCAGTACTTC,CASTGDSYEQYF